Sequencing of this TCR beta chain was carried out in a study of T cell repertoires in cytomegalovirus infection. As concerns this clonotype: Its antigen is currently unknown. One base away lies a much larger clone, so this may be a sequencing read error.

The ends were cut back, 1 base at V and 9 bases at J, with 9 bases in the middle. The CDR3 runs 12 residues. The germline gives CDR1 SGHVS, CDR2 FQNEAQ. TCRdb redid the calling of the reads with MiXCR, one entry per CDR3 protein. The top ten clones hold 80% to 90% of a sample with over 100,000 distinct CDR3 sequences, 25% to 30% of them seen once. This material consisted of CD8+ T cells from cultured PBMCs, taken from culture after CMV antigen stimulation. The gene calls are TRBV7-8 and TRBJ1-1; D uncertain. This TCR derives from a human donor in good health (CMV status not recorded). Some clones in this sample may be carry-over from other donors' samples. CDR3 sequence (DNA): TGTGCCAGCAGCTTAGTCAGGACTCAAGCTTTCTTT. Translating gives CASSLVRTQAFF. Full variable domain (remainder filled in from reference TRBV7-8 and TRBJ1-1): GAGVSQSPRYKVAKRGQDVALRCDPISGHVSLFWYQQALGQGPEFLTYFQNEAQLDKSGLPSDRFFAERPEGSVSTLKIQRTQQEDSAVYLCASSLVRTQAFFGQGTRLTVV.